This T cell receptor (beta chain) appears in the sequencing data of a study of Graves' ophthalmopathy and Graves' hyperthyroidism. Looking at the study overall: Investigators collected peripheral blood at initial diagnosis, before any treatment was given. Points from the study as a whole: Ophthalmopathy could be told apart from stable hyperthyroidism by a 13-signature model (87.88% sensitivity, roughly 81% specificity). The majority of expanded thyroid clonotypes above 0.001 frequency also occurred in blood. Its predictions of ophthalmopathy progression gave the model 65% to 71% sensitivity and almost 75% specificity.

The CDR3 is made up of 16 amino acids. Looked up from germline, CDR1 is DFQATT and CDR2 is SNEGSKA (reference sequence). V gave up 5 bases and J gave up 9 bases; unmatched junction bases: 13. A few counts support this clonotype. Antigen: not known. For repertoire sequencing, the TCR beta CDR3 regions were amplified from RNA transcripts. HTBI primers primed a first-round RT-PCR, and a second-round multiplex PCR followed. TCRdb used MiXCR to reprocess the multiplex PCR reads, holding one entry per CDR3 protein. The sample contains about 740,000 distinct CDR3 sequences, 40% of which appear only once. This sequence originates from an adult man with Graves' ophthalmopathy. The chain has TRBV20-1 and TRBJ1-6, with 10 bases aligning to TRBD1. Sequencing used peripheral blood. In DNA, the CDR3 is TGCAGTGCTGGTGTGAGACAGGGGGCCCTGGCTTCACCCCTCCACTTT. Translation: CSAGVRQGALASPLHF.